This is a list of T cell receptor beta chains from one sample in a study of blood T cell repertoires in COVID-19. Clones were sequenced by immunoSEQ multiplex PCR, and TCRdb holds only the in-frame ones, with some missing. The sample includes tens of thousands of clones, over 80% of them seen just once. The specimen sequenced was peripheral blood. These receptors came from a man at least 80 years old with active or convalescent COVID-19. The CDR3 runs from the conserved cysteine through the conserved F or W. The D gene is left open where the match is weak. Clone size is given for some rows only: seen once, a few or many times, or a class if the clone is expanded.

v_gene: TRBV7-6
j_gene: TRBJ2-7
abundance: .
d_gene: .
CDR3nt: TGTGCCAGCAGCCGAGGAGCGGACGCCTACGAGCAGTACTTC
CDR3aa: CASSRGADAYEQYF

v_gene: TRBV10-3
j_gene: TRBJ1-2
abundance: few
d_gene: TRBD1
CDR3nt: TGTGCCATCAGAAGGGGGACAGGGGACTATGGCTACACCTTC
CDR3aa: CAIRRGTGDYGYTF

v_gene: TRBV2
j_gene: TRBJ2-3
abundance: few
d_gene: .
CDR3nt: TGTGCCAGCAGTGTTGGAGAGACAGATACGCAGTATTTT
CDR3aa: CASSVGETDTQYF

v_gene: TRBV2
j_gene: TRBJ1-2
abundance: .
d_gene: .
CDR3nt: TGTGCCAGCTCCCCGGGGGTAGAAGGCTACACCTTC
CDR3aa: CASSPGVEGYTF

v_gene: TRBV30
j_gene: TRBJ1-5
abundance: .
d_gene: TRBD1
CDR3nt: TGTGCCTGGGGGGGACAGTACAATCAGCCCCAGCATTTT
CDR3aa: CAWGGQYNQPQHF

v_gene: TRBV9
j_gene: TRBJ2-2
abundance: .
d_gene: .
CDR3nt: TGTGCCAGCAGCGTAGTGCCGGACACCGGGGAGCTGTTTTTT
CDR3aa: CASSVVPDTGELFF

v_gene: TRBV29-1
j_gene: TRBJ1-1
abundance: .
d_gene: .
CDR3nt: TGCAGCGTTGCATTGGAGGGGTTAGCTTTCTTT
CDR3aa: CSVALEGLAFF

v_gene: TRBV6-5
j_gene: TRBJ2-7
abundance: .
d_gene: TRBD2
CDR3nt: TGTGCCAGCGGGACTAGTGTCGCCTACGAGCAGTACTTC
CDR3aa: CASGTSVAYEQYF

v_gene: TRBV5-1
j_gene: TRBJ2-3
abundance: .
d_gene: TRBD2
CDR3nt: TGCGCCAGCAGCCCAGGGACTAGCGGGGGGGCAAGCACAGATACGCAGTATTTT
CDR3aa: CASSPGTSGGASTDTQYF

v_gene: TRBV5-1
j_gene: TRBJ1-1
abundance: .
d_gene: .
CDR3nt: TGCGCCAGCAGCTTGGAAAGGAAGGGGACTGAAGCTTTCTTT
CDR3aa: CASSLERKGTEAFF

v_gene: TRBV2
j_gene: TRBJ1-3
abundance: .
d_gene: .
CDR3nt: TGTGCCAGCAGGGTGCCCAGCTCTGGAAACACCATATATTTT
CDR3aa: CASRVPSSGNTIYF

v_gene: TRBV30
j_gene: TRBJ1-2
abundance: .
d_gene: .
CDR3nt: TGTGCCTGGAGCGACAGGCACCAAGGCTACACCTTC
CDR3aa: CAWSDRHQGYTF

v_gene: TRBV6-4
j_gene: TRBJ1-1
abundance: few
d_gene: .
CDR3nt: TGTGCCAGCAGTGACTCAAGCCTCACTGAAGCTTTCTTT
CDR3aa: CASSDSSLTEAFF

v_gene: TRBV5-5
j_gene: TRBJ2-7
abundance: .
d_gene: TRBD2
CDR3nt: TGTGCCAGCAGCTTGGCCCTTGGGGCTAGCGGGATTTACGAGCAGTACTTC
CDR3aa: CASSLALGASGIYEQYF

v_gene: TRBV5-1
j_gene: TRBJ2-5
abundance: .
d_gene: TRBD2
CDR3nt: TGCGCCAGCAGCTATGACAGGATGGGTAGCGGGGGGGAGACCCAGTACTTC
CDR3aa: CASSYDRMGSGGETQYF

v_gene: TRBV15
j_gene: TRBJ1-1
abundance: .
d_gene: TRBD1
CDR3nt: TGTGCCACCAGCAGAGAGAGGACAGGGACGACTGAAGCTTTCTTT
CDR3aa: CATSRERTGTTEAFF

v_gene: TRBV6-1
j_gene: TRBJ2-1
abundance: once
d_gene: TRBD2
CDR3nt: TGTGCCAGCAGTGAAAAAGGACTAGCGGGAGGTTACAATGAGCAGTTCTTC
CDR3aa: CASSEKGLAGGYNEQFF

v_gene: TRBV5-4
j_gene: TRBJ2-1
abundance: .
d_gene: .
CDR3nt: TGTGCCAGCAGCTCACCCGGGACAAATTACAATGAGCAGTTCTTC
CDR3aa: CASSSPGTNYNEQFF

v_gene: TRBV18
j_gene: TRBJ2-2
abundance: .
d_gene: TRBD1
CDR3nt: TGTGCCAGCTCATCGGACAGGGGGCTATCCACCGGGGAGCTGTTTTTT
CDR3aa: CASSSDRGLSTGELFF

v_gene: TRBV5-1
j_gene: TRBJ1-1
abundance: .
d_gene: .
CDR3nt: TGCGCCAGCAGCTTGGATGTCTGGCGAGGCACTGAAGCTTTCTTT
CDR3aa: CASSLDVWRGTEAFF

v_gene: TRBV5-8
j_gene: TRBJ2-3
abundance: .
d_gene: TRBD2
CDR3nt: TGTGCCAGCAGCCCGGGACTAGCGGATATCACAGATACGCAGTATTTT
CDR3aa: CASSPGLADITDTQYF

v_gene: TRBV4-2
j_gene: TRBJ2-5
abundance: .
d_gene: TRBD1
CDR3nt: TGTGCCAGCAGCCAACCGGGACAGCTTAGGGAGACCCAGTACTTC
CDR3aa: CASSQPGQLRETQYF

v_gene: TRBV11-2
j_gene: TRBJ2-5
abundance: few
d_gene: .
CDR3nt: TGTGCCAGCAGCCACGATGGGAGGGAGACCCAGTACTTC
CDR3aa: CASSHDGRETQYF

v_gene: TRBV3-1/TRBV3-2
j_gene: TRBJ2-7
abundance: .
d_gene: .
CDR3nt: TGTGCCAGCAGCCAATACACCGGGGTAAGGTCCTACGAGCAGTACTTC
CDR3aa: CASSQYTGVRSYEQYF

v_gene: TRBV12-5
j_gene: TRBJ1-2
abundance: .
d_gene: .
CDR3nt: TGTGCTAGTGGCCGGGGCAGGGGTTATGGCTACACCTTC
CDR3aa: CASGRGRGYGYTF

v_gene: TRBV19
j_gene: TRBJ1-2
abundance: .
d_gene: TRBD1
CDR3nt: TGTGCCAGTAGGAGACAGGGGGACTATGGCTACACCTTC
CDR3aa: CASRRQGDYGYTF

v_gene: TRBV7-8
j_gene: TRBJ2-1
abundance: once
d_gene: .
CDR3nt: TGTGCCAGCAGACAGACGCTACTCGGGGACAATGAGCAGTTCTTC
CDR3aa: CASRQTLLGDNEQFF

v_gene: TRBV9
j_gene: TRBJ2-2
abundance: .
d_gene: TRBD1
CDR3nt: TGTGCCAGCAGCGTGACAGGGGCCAGAACCGGGGAGCTGTTTTTT
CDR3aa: CASSVTGARTGELFF

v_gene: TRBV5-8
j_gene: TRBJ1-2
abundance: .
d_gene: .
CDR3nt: TGTGCCAGCAGCTTTTCACAGGGCCTTTTGGATGGCTACACCTTC
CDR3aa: CASSFSQGLLDGYTF

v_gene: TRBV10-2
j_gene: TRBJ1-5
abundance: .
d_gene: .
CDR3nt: TGCGCCAGCAGTGAGGGGACAATCACGGAGCCCCAGCATTTT
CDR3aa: CASSEGTITEPQHF

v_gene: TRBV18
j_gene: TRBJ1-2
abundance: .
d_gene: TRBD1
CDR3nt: TGTGCCAGCTCACCGGGCGGGACAGGGAGCGGCTACACCTTC
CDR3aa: CASSPGGTGSGYTF

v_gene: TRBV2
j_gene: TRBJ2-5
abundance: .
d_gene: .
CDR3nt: TGTGCCAGCAGTGGAGGGACCCAGTACTTC
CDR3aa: CASSGGTQYF

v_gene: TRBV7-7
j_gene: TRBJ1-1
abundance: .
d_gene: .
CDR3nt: TGTGCCAGCAGGGCAGGGGCTCCTGAAGCTTTCTTT
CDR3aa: CASRAGAPEAFF

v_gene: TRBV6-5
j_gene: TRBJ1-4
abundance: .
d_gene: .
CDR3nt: TGTGCCAGCAAAGAAGGGGGTGTAAATGAAAAACTGTTTTTT
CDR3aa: CASKEGGVNEKLFF

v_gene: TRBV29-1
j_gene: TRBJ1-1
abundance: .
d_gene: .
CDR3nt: TGCAGCGTTGTACAGGGTCGGCCTGAAGCTTTCTTT
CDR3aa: CSVVQGRPEAFF

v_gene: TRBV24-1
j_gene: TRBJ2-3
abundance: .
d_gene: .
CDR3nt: TGTGCCACCCAGCGGAGGAGGGCAGATACGCAGTATTTT
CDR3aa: CATQRRRADTQYF

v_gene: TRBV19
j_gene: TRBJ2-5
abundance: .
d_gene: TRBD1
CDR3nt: TGTGCCAGTAGAAAAGAGTCCGGGACAGGGGGCGCAAAGACCCAGTACTTC
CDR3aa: CASRKESGTGGAKTQYF

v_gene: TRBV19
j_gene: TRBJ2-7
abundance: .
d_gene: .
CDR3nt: TGTGCCAGCAGGGGCAATGGGTACGAGCAGTACTTC
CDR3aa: CASRGNGYEQYF

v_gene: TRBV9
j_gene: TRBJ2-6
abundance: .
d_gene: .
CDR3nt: TGTGCCAGCAGCCCCCGGACGGGGGGCGGAGCTGGGGCCAACGTCCTGACTTTC
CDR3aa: CASSPRTGGGAGANVLTF

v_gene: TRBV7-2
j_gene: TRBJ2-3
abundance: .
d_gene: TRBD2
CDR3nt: TGTGCCAGCAGCCGGACTAGCGGGAGAGCTCGTGCAGATACGCAGTATTTT
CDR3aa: CASSRTSGRARADTQYF

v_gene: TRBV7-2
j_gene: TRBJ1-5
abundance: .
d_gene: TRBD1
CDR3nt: TGTGCCAGCAGCTTTGAGGGGGCACGCAATCAGCCCCAGCATTTT
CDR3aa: CASSFEGARNQPQHF

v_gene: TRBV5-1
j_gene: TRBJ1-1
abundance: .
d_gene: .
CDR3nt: TGCGCCAGCAGCTTCCGGGGAAACACTGAAGCTTTCTTT
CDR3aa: CASSFRGNTEAFF

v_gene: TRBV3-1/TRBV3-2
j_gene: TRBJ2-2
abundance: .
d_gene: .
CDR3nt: TGTGCCAGCAGCCAAGGCGGAACCACCGGGGAGCTGTTTTTT
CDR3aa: CASSQGGTTGELFF

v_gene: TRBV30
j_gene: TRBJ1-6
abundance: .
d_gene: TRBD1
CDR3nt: TGTGCCTACTCGGTGGGGACAGGGGGTTCACCCCTCCACTTT
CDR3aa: CAYSVGTGGSPLHF

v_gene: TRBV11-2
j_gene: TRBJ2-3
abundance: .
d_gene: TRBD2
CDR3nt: TGTGCCAGCAGCCCGCGGGAGAGGAGCACAGATACGCAGTATTTT
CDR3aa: CASSPRERSTDTQYF

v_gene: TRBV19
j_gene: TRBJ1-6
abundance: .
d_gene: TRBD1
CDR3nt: TGTGCCACCCTACAGGGGGACTATAATTCACCCCTCCACTTT
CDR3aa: CATLQGDYNSPLHF

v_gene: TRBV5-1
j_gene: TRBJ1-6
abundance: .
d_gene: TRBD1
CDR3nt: TGCGCCAGCAGCTTGGCCGGGGACAGGGGGCTTTCACCCCTCCACTTT
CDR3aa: CASSLAGDRGLSPLHF

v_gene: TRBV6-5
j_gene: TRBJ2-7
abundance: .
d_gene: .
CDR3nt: TGTGCCAGCAGACCGGCAGGGTTGTTACCCGAGCAGTACTTC
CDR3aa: CASRPAGLLPEQYF

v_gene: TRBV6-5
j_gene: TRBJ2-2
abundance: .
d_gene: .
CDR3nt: TGTGCCACCAGACTCACTCTAAACACCGGGGAGCTGTTTTTT
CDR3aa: CATRLTLNTGELFF

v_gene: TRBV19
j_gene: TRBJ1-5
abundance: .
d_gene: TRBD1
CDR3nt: TGTGCCAGTAGTATTACAATTACCGGGACAGGCAATCAGCCCCAGCATTTT
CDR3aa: CASSITITGTGNQPQHF

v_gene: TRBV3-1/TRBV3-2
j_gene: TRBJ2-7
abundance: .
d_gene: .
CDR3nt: TGTGCCAGCAGCCAAGGTCAGGGGTTGGGCGAGCAGTACTTC
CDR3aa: CASSQGQGLGEQYF

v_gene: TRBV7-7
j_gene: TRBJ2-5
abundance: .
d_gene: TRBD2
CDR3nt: TGTGCTAGCAGCCAAGTAGCGGGCCAAGAGACCCAGTACTTC
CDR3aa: CASSQVAGQETQYF

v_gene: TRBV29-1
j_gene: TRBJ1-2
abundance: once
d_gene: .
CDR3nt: TGCAGCGTTGCAATCCCGGAGGGATTTATAGGGGATGGCTACACCTTC
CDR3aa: CSVAIPEGFIGDGYTF

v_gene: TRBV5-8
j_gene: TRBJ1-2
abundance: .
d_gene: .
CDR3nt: TGTGCCAGCAGCTTGGGCCCAGGGGTCGGACGCTATGGCTACACCTTC
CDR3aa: CASSLGPGVGRYGYTF

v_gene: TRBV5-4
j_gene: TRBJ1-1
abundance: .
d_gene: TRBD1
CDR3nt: TGTGCCAGCAGCAGGGACAGCATGAACACTGAAGCTTTCTTT
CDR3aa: CASSRDSMNTEAFF